This T cell receptor beta chain stems from a study of T cell repertoires in cytomegalovirus infection. Overall study: In public TCR beta signatures, there were indications of both CMV infection and matching HLA type. Study-level results: Individuals carrying CMV plus the relevant HLA were identified by cumulative frequency of public TCR beta families. Ex vivo, HLA-C-restricted CMV-specific TCR beta clonotypes prevailed over the rest of the response.

As concerns this clonotype: Its antigen is not identified.

In germline, CDR1 is LGHNA, CDR2 YSLEER. V lost 0 bases, J lost 2 bases, and 9 bases stayed unmatched. The CDR3 totals 17 residues. TCRdb called the reads again in MiXCR, with one record for every CDR3 protein. The table lists over 150,000 distinct CDR3 sequences, about a sixth of them singletons. The origin of this receptor is a human donor in good health (CMV status not recorded). Some clones in this sample may be carry-over from other donors' samples. J is TRBJ1-2 and V is TRBV4-3; 7 bases agree with TRBD1. Sequences were obtained from CD8+ T cells from PBMCs. This CDR3 reads CASSQDSMGQPNYGYTF. In DNA, the CDR3 is TGCGCCAGCAGCCAAGATTCTATGGGACAGCCGAACTATGGCTACACCTTC.